The rows below give T cell receptor beta chains drawn from one sample of a study of CD8+CD57+ T cells in acquired aplastic anemia. TCRdb redid the calling of the reads with MiXCR, one entry per CDR3 protein. The sample consists of more than 150,000 distinct CDR3 sequences, roughly 50% of them appearing once. Specimen: sorted CD4+, CD8+, or CD8+CD57+ T cells (not recorded which) from PBMCs. The receptors were sampled from a human donor with aplastic anemia. Each CDR3 is given with its conserved first and last residue. Fields, in order: D gene, V gene, clone size, J gene, CDR3 protein, CDR3 DNA. The D gene is left open where the match is weak. Not every row has a clone size; where given, it reads once, few, many or a size class.

D gene: -; V gene: TRBV12-3/TRBV12-4; clone size: many; J gene: TRBJ1-2; CDR3 protein: CASSLEVGVGYGYTF; CDR3 DNA: TGTGCCAGCAGTTTAGAGGTGGGAGTGGGTTATGGCTACACCTTC
D gene: -; V gene: TRBV24-1; clone size: many; J gene: TRBJ2-1; CDR3 protein: CATSDLREQFF; CDR3 DNA: TGTGCCACCAGTGATTTGCGGGAGCAGTTCTTC
D gene: -; V gene: TRBV12-3/TRBV12-4; clone size: many; J gene: TRBJ1-1; CDR3 protein: CASSLGAGRDTEAFF; CDR3 DNA: TGTGCCAGCAGTTTGGGGGCAGGGCGGGACACTGAAGCTTTCTTT
D gene: TRBD2; V gene: TRBV20-1; clone size: -; J gene: TRBJ2-1; CDR3 protein: CSASGTSVKQFF; CDR3 DNA: TGCAGTGCATCCGGGACTAGCGTTAAGCAGTTCTTC
D gene: -; V gene: TRBV24-1; clone size: many; J gene: TRBJ1-3; CDR3 protein: CATSDLLNFSGNTIYF; CDR3 DNA: TGTGCCACCAGTGACCTCCTCAATTTCTCTGGAAACACCATATATTTT
D gene: TRBD2; V gene: TRBV6-5; clone size: -; J gene: TRBJ2-7; CDR3 protein: CASSYSWLAGEQYF; CDR3 DNA: TGTGCCAGCAGTTACTCGTGGCTAGCGGGCGAGCAGTACTTC
D gene: TRBD1; V gene: TRBV9; clone size: -; J gene: TRBJ2-2; CDR3 protein: CASSGDRGRGELFF; CDR3 DNA: TGTGCCAGCAGCGGAGACAGGGGGCGCGGGGAGCTGTTTTTT
D gene: -; V gene: TRBV2; clone size: -; J gene: TRBJ1-6; CDR3 protein: CASRPREESPLHF; CDR3 DNA: TGTGCCAGCAGGCCCAGGGAGGAATCACCCCTCCACTTT
D gene: -; V gene: TRBV29-1; clone size: many; J gene: TRBJ2-4; CDR3 protein: CSVAVGREKNIQYF; CDR3 DNA: TGCAGCGTTGCCGTGGGCAGGGAGAAAAACATTCAGTACTTC
D gene: TRBD2; V gene: TRBV10-3; clone size: -; J gene: TRBJ2-7; CDR3 protein: CAISETSGRPYEQYF; CDR3 DNA: TGTGCCATCAGCGAGACTAGCGGGAGGCCCTACGAGCAGTACTTC
D gene: TRBD2; V gene: TRBV25-1; clone size: -; J gene: TRBJ2-1; CDR3 protein: CASSDPGLAGGNEQFF; CDR3 DNA: TGTGCCAGCAGTGATCCGGGACTAGCGGGAGGTAACGAGCAGTTCTTC
D gene: -; V gene: TRBV5-4; clone size: -; J gene: TRBJ2-7; CDR3 protein: CASSSVSTEQYF; CDR3 DNA: TGTGCCAGCAGCTCCGTGAGTACCGAGCAGTACTTC
D gene: TRBD2; V gene: TRBV11-2; clone size: few; J gene: TRBJ2-7; CDR3 protein: CVSSLVSRPGGRFVYEQYF; CDR3 DNA: TGTGTCAGCAGCTTAGTCTCTCGACCGGGGGGGCGTTTCGTCTACGAGCAGTACTTC
D gene: -; V gene: TRBV9; clone size: -; J gene: TRBJ2-1; CDR3 protein: CASSVAEGAYNEQFF; CDR3 DNA: TGTGCCAGCAGCGTAGCGGAGGGCGCGTACAATGAGCAGTTCTTC
D gene: TRBD1; V gene: TRBV4-1; clone size: -; J gene: TRBJ2-7; CDR3 protein: CASSQRRDREYEQYF; CDR3 DNA: TGCGCCAGCAGCCAGCGCCGGGACAGGGAGTACGAGCAGTACTTC
D gene: -; V gene: TRBV4-2; clone size: -; J gene: TRBJ1-6; CDR3 protein: CASSPGRVSPISPLHF; CDR3 DNA: TGTGCCAGCAGCCCCGGGAGAGTATCTCCCATATCACCCCTCCACTTT
D gene: TRBD2; V gene: TRBV7-6; clone size: once; J gene: TRBJ2-3; CDR3 protein: CASSLVGGRVSDTQYF; CDR3 DNA: TGTGCCAGCAGCTTAGTTGGCGGGAGGGTCTCAGATACGCAGTATTTT
D gene: TRBD1; V gene: TRBV5-1; clone size: -; J gene: TRBJ2-1; CDR3 protein: CASSLSAGTGINNEQFF; CDR3 DNA: TGCGCCAGCAGCTTGAGTGCGGGGACAGGGATTAACAATGAGCAGTTCTTC
D gene: -; V gene: TRBV19; clone size: many; J gene: TRBJ1-4; CDR3 protein: CASSRGTGPMEKLFF; CDR3 DNA: TGTGCCAGTAGTAGGGGGACGGGGCCCATGGAAAAACTGTTTTTT
D gene: -; V gene: TRBV19; clone size: few; J gene: TRBJ2-3; CDR3 protein: CASSTSTSITDTQYF; CDR3 DNA: TGTGCCAGTAGTACCTCGACTAGTATCACAGATACGCAGTATTTT
D gene: -; V gene: TRBV27; clone size: -; J gene: TRBJ1-4; CDR3 protein: CASSLQGREKLFF; CDR3 DNA: TGTGCCAGCAGTCTTCAGGGTCGAGAAAAACTGTTTTTT
D gene: TRBD2; V gene: TRBV19; clone size: many; J gene: TRBJ2-4; CDR3 protein: CASSRGTSGLTLQYF; CDR3 DNA: TGTGCCAGTAGTAGAGGGACTAGCGGGCTGACTTTGCAGTACTTC